Listed below are T cell receptor beta chains from one sample, sequenced in a study of blood T cell repertoires in COVID-19. The data were produced by immunoSEQ multiplex PCR, yet TCRdb's version contains in-frame clones alone and is incomplete. The table lists around 480,000 clones, approximately 89% of them singletons. The sequencing sample was made of peripheral blood. These TCRs come from a woman aged 45-60 years with COVID-19, enrolled during active disease. CDR3s include the opening cysteine and the closing phenylalanine or tryptophan. A D gene is named only where the DNA matches it firmly. Part of the rows lack a size; the others show once, few, many or a class for expanded clones.

j_call: TRBJ2-1; d_call: TRBD2; v_call: TRBV5-1; clone_size: .; cdr3_nt: TGCGCCAGCAGCGGGGGACTAGCGGGGGCCAATGAGCAGTTCTTC; cdr3_aa: CASSGGLAGANEQFF
j_call: TRBJ1-1; d_call: TRBD1; v_call: TRBV24-1; clone_size: .; cdr3_nt: TGTGCCACCAGTGCATTCACAGGGGGTAAAGCTTTCTTT; cdr3_aa: CATSAFTGGKAFF
j_call: TRBJ2-2; d_call: .; v_call: TRBV11-2; clone_size: .; cdr3_nt: TGTGCCAGCAGCTTAGCTCCTGCGGGGGAGCTGTTTTTT; cdr3_aa: CASSLAPAGELFF
j_call: TRBJ1-6; d_call: TRBD1; v_call: TRBV2; clone_size: .; cdr3_nt: TGTGCCAGCAGAGGGGGCGCGACCTATAATTCACCCCTCCACTTT; cdr3_aa: CASRGGATYNSPLHF
j_call: TRBJ2-2; d_call: TRBD2; v_call: TRBV30; clone_size: .; cdr3_nt: TGTGCCTGGAGTGTACCAAGCGGGAGGAACACCGGGGAGCTGTTTTTT; cdr3_aa: CAWSVPSGRNTGELFF
j_call: TRBJ1-1; d_call: .; v_call: TRBV5-1; clone_size: .; cdr3_nt: TGCGCCAGCAGCTCCTCCAGGGCGCTCCGGGTGGAAGCTTTCTTT; cdr3_aa: CASSSSRALRVEAFF
j_call: TRBJ2-6; d_call: .; v_call: TRBV9; clone_size: .; cdr3_nt: TGTGCCAGCAGCGCCTGGACACCCGGGGCCAACGTCCTGACTTTC; cdr3_aa: CASSAWTPGANVLTF
j_call: TRBJ1-2; d_call: .; v_call: TRBV5-1; clone_size: .; cdr3_nt: TGCGCCAGCAGCTCAAGGGAGGACTATGGCTACACCTTC; cdr3_aa: CASSSREDYGYTF
j_call: TRBJ1-1; d_call: TRBD1; v_call: TRBV4-1; clone_size: .; cdr3_nt: TGCGCCAGCAGCACCCGGACAGGGCTCACCGCTGAAGCTTTCTTT; cdr3_aa: CASSTRTGLTAEAFF
j_call: TRBJ2-3; d_call: TRBD2; v_call: TRBV7-8; clone_size: once; cdr3_nt: TGTGCCAGCAGCGCTTCCAGCGGGGGATTTAGCACAGATACGCAGTATTTT; cdr3_aa: CASSASSGGFSTDTQYF
j_call: TRBJ1-2; d_call: .; v_call: TRBV7-8; clone_size: .; cdr3_nt: TGTGCCAGCAGCTTAGGACAGCCTAACTATGGCTACACCTTC; cdr3_aa: CASSLGQPNYGYTF
j_call: TRBJ1-2; d_call: TRBD1; v_call: TRBV11-2; clone_size: .; cdr3_nt: TGTGCCAGCAGCGACGTACGGGACAGGGCCACCTCTAACTATGGCTACACCTTC; cdr3_aa: CASSDVRDRATSNYGYTF
j_call: TRBJ2-7; d_call: TRBD1; v_call: TRBV4-1; clone_size: .; cdr3_nt: TGCGCCAGCAGCCAGGCCATGGGACAGGGCTCCTACGAGCAGTACTTC; cdr3_aa: CASSQAMGQGSYEQYF
j_call: TRBJ2-7; d_call: .; v_call: TRBV6-6; clone_size: .; cdr3_nt: TGTGCCAGCAGTCCACACCGGGACATGTACGAGCAGTACTTC; cdr3_aa: CASSPHRDMYEQYF